The source of this T cell receptor (beta chain) is a study of cytomegalovirus exposure and HLA in healthy donors. PCR involved 60 Vbeta and 13 Jbeta primers. Using immunoSEQ multiplex PCR, the repertoire was profiled, and TCRdb retains in-frame clones only, with some absent. The profile covers 60,000 to 100,000 clones, with 60% to 85% appearing a single time and around 5.1% taken by the ten largest. The germline V gene encodes CDR1 SNHLY and CDR2 FYNNEI. The trim removed 9 bases at V and 5 bases at J, leaving 3 bases unmatched. This CDR3 is built from 12 residues. The gene calls are TRBV2 and TRBJ2-2; 7 bases line up with TRBD1. Sequencing was done on a sample of PBMCs. This receptor was obtained from a male donor in good health and CMV-seropositive. CDR3 bases: TGTGCCAGTACAGGGGTTACCGGGGAGCTGTTTTTT. It encodes CASTGVTGELFF.